This T cell receptor beta chain was found in a study of T cell repertoires in cytomegalovirus infection. The overall study: An indication of both CMV infection and matching HLA type came from public TCR beta signatures.

This clonotype appeared a few times. Its antigen is currently unknown. TCRdb passed the reads through MiXCR, listing each CDR3 protein once. Of about 900,000 distinct CDR3 sequences listed, more than 25% are singletons. The CDR3 extends over 20 amino acids. Losses at the gene ends were 0 bases for V and 4 bases for J; bases not matched to a gene: 17. The germline CDR1 and CDR2 sequences are MNHEY and SVGAGI. This receptor was identified in a human donor in good health (CMV status not recorded). Some clones in this sample may be carry-over from other donors' samples. J is TRBJ1-3 and V is TRBV6-5; 8 nucleotides line up with TRBD1. Here the sequenced sample was cultured CD8+ T cells from PBMCs, taken from culture after CMV antigen stimulation. CDR3 DNA sequence: TGTGCCAGCAGTTACTCGCCCGGCCTACGACAGGGGACGGAAGGAAACACCATATATTTT. Its translation is CASSYSPGLRQGTEGNTIYF.